These T cell receptor beta chains were read from a single sample in a study of control samples from healthy donors and cancer patients. Sequenced by immunoSEQ multiplex PCR; TCRdb stores in-frame clones only, minus some. Found here are around 140,000 clones, less than 95% of them singletons; the top ten hold about 7.6%. Sequenced material: blood. These receptors were collected from a man younger than 35 in good health. Both conserved end residues are part of each CDR3.

TRBJ2-5	TRBV19	CASSIDRTSGLQETQYF
TRBJ2-1	TRBV3-1/TRBV3-2	CASTGLGYNEQFF
TRBJ2-1	TRBV5-4	CASSPRDQYNEQFF
TRBJ1-5	TRBV7-6	CASSLGGTGYQPQHF
TRBJ1-2	TRBV5-1	CASSPERGENYGYTF
TRBJ2-7	TRBV18	CASSPGTGFWEQYF
TRBJ1-3	TRBV11-2	CASSLDFWDSNSGNTIYF
TRBJ2-4	TRBV6-6	CASSPSGHQRSIQYF
TRBJ2-5	TRBV18	CASSPPNQRGETQYF
TRBJ2-3	TRBV11-2	CASSLKISGGPDKPQYF
TRBJ1-2	TRBV3-1/TRBV3-2	CASSQVGGNYGYTF
TRBJ1-3	TRBV10-3	CAAYSSSGNTIYF
TRBJ1-1	TRBV24-1	CATRAGGNTEAFF
TRBJ2-2	TRBV19	CASSLVAGELFF
TRBJ2-3	TRBV27	CASSTGARVDTQYF
TRBJ2-1	TRBV9	CASSVGPAMSYNEQFF
TRBJ2-2	TRBV5-1	CASSSQGANTGELFF
TRBJ2-4	TRBV7-9	CASSPNGAYLAKNIQYF
TRBJ1-1	TRBV18	CASSPQTEAFF
TRBJ2-1	TRBV6-5	CASSPQGQVNNEQFF
TRBJ1-2	TRBV4-1	CASSPLDRQGIYGYTF
TRBJ2-1	TRBV19	CASSSGGANEQFF
TRBJ1-2	TRBV7-2	CASSPGTAVGYTF
TRBJ2-2	TRBV7-9	CASSFGSAGELFF
TRBJ2-1	TRBV9	CASTLWGGAGLDPHYNEQFF
TRBJ1-2	TRBV6-5	CASTLERDGNYGYTF
TRBJ2-7	TRBV4-1	CASSQEETSGYEQYF
TRBJ1-2	TRBV18	CASSPREGPFGDGYTF
TRBJ2-7	TRBV5-6	CASSQDREQYF
TRBJ2-7	TRBV10-3	CAISEARLSQGLTNYEQYF
TRBJ1-5	TRBV5-5	CASSLSVVEQPQHF
TRBJ2-7	TRBV7-2	CASRPGGRIYEQYF
TRBJ2-3	TRBV6-5	CASSYGAAADTQYF
TRBJ2-2	TRBV27	CASRREAGTYTGELFF
TRBJ2-1	TRBV2	CASSVQVLNEQFF
TRBJ2-7	TRBV5-1	CASSLGDNYEQYF
TRBJ1-1	TRBV7-9	CASSFPVNTEAFF
TRBJ2-7	TRBV7-9	CASSLGGVGPYEQYF
TRBJ1-1	TRBV19	CASSTLPGEVTTEAFF
TRBJ2-1	TRBV7-6	CASSSPTSGGRNEQFF
TRBJ1-5	TRBV13	CASSSSIGPQHF
TRBJ2-5	TRBV19	CASSIGTGFSETQYF
TRBJ1-4	TRBV4-1	CASSLRPRFGTNEKLFF
TRBJ2-2	TRBV9	CASSVDLEIRTGELFF
TRBJ2-5	TRBV5-1	CASSFGQGGETQYF
TRBJ1-3	TRBV18	CASAGSGNTIYF